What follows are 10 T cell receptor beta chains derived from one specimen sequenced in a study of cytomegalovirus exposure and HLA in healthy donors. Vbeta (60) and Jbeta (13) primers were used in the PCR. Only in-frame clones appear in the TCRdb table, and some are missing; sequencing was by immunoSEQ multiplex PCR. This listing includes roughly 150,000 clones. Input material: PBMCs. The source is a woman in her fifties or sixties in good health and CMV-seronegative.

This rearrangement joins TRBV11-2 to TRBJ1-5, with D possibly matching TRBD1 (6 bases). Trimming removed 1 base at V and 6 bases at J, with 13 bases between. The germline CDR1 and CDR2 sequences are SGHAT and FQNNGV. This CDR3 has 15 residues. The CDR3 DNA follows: TGTGCCAGCAGCTTAGGTCAGGGGCAGGGTCAGCCCCAGCATTTT. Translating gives CASSLGQGQGQPQHF.

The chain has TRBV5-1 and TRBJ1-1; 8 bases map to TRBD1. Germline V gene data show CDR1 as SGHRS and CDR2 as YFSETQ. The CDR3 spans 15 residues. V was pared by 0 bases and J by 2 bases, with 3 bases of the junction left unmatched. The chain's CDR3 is CASSLDRGINTEAFF. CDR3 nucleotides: TGCGCCAGCAGCTTGGACAGGGGGATTAACACTGAAGCTTTCTTT. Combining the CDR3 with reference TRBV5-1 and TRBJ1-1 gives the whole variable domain KAGVTQTPRYLIKTRGQQVTLSCSPISGHRSVSWYQQTPGQGLQFLFEYFSETQRNKGNFPGRFSGRQFSNSRSEMNVSTLELGDSALYLCASSLDRGINTEAFFGQGTRLTVV.

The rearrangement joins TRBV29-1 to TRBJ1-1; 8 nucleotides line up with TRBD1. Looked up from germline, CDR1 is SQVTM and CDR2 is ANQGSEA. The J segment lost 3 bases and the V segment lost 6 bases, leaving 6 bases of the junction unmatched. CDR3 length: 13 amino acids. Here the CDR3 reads CSVSTGVYTEAFF. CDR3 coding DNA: TGCAGCGTATCGACAGGGGTGTACACTGAAGCTTTCTTT.

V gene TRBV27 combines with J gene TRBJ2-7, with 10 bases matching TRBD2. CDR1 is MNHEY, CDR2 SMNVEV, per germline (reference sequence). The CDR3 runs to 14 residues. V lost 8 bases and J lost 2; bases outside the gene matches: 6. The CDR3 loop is CASRWTSGTYEQYF. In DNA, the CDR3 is TGTGCCAGCCGGTGGACTAGCGGTACCTACGAGCAGTACTTC.

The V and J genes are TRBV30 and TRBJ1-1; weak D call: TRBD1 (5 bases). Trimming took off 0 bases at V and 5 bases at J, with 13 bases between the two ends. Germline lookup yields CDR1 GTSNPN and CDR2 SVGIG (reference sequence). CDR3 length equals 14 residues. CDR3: CAWSVTGFGTEAFF. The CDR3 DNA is TGTGCCTGGAGTGTAACAGGATTTGGGACTGAAGCTTTCTTT.

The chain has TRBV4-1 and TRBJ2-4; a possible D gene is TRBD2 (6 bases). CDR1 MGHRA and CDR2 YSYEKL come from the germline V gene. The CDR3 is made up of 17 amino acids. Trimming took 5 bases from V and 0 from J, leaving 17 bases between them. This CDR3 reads CASSAPGLFIAKNIQYF. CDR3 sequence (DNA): TGCGCCAGCAGCGCGCCGGGACTGTTTATAGCCAAAAACATTCAGTACTTC.

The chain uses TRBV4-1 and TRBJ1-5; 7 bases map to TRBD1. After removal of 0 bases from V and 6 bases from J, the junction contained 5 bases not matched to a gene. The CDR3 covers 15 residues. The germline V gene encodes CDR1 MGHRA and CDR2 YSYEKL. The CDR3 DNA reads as TGCGCCAGCAGCCAAGAGAGGCCAGGGGGTCAGCCCCAGCATTTT. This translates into CASSQERPGGQPQHF.

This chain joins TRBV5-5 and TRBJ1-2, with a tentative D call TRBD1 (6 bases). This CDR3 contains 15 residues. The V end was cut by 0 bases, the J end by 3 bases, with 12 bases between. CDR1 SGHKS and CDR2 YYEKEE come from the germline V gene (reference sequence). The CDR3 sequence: CASSLAAGDDYGYTF. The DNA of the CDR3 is TGTGCCAGCAGCTTGGCGGCAGGGGACGACTATGGCTACACCTTC.

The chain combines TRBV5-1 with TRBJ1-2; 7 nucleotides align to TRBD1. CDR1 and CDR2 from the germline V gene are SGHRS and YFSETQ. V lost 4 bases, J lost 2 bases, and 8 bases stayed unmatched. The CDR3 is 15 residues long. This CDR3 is CASSPTVGQNYGYTF. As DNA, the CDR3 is TGCGCCAGCAGCCCCACCGTGGGACAGAACTATGGCTACACCTTC. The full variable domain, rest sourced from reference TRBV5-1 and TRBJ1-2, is KAGVTQTPRYLIKTRGQQVTLSCSPISGHRSVSWYQQTPGQGLQFLFEYFSETQRNKGNFPGRFSGRQFSNSRSEMNVSTLELGDSALYLCASSPTVGQNYGYTFGSGTRLTVV.

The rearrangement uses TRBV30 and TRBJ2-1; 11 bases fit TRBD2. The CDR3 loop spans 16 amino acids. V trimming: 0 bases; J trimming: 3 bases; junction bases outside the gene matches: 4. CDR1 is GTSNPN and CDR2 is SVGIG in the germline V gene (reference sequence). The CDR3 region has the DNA TGTGCCTGGAGTGTAAGGGGACTAGCGGTCTACAATGAGCAGTTCTTC. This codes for CAWSVRGLAVYNEQFF.